Each of the 23 T cell receptor beta chains below was sequenced from the same sample in a study of T cells after yellow fever vaccination. MiXCR, applied by TCRdb to the 5' RACE reads, yields one record per CDR3 protein. This sample has around 140,000 distinct CDR3 sequences, with roughly 8% found just once. The input for sequencing was CD4+ T cells sorted from PBMCs, taken 5 days after the yellow fever booster vaccination. Receptors originate from a man aged 25-40 years who received the YFV17D yellow fever vaccine.

This clonotype was seen at least ten times. An end of the junction differs from the germline gene, which may be a read error. This chain joins TRBV20-1 and TRBJ2-4; 12 bases are a match to TRBD2. Germline assignment: CDR1 DFQATT and CDR2 SNEGSKA (reference sequence). CDR3 size: 15 residues. CDR3 sequence reads: CSARASGRDKNIQYF. The DNA for the CDR3 is TGCAGTGCAAGAGCTAGCGGGAGGGACAAAAACATTCAGTACTTC.

This clonotype was counted at least ten times. This sequence joins TRBV20-1 and TRBJ2-7; D is unclear. Germline V gene sequence: CDR1 DFQATT, CDR2 SNEGSKA (reference sequence). This CDR3 is built from 10 residues. Trimming cost V 6 bases and J 6 bases, with 9 bases left between them. The CDR3 loop reads CSAFRGEQYF. The CDR3 DNA reads TGCAGTGCGTTTCGCGGCGAGCAGTACTTC.

In this sample, this clonotype turned up many times. This chain connects TRBV3-1 to TRBJ1-2; D is unresolved. Germline V lookup: CDR1 LGHDT, CDR2 YNNKEL (reference sequence). The CDR3 extends over 11 amino acids. Trimming removed 0 bases from V and 7 bases from J, with 3 bases in between. As DNA, the CDR3 is TGTGCCAGCAGCCAAGAGCTTGGCTACACCTTC. Translating gives CASSQELGYTF.

This clonotype was detected ten times or more. The chain employs TRBV4-2 and TRBJ2-1; D unclear. Germline loops: CDR1 LGHNA, CDR2 YNFKEQ. Trimming removed 1 base at V and 4 bases at J, with 11 bases between. This CDR3 has 15 residues. The chain's CDR3 is CASSQVSALYNEQFF. CDR3 DNA sequence: TGTGCCAGCAGCCAAGTATCCGCGTTGTACAATGAGCAGTTCTTC.

This clonotype was counted ten times or more. This chain joins TRBV2 and TRBJ2-3; 9 nucleotides line up with TRBD2. Germline lookup yields CDR1 SNHLY and CDR2 FYNNEI. The CDR3 spans 16 residues. The V segment lost 4 bases and the J segment 4 bases; nucleotides outside the gene matches: 9. DNA for the CDR3: TGTGCCAGCAGTGGCTGGCCTAGCGGGAACCCAGATACGCAGTATTTT. Protein: CASSGWPSGNPDTQYF.

This clonotype was detected ten times or more. This rearrangement joins TRBV7-2 to TRBJ2-5; D gene ambiguous. CDR1 and CDR2 from the germline V gene are SGHTA and FQGNSA. Trimming removed 2 bases from V and 0 bases from J, with 7 bases in between. The CDR3 has 14 residues. The CDR3 bases are TGTGCCAGCAGCTTAACGAGCAACCAAGAGACCCAGTACTTC. This translates into CASSLTSNQETQYF. The complete variable domain, with remaining parts taken from reference TRBV7-2 and TRBJ2-5, reads GAGVSQSPSNKVTEKGKDVELRCDPISGHTALYWYRQSLGQGLEFLIYFQGNSAPDKSGLPSDRFSAERTGGSVSTLTIQRTQQEDSAVYLCASSLTSNQETQYFGPGTRLLVL.

Note on this clonotype: One end of the junction varies from germline; a read error may be responsible. The rearrangement joins TRBV6-5 to TRBJ2-5, with D possibly matching TRBD2 (5 bases). Germline CDR1 is MNHEY and CDR2 is SVGAGI. The CDR3 contains 16 residues. CDR3 amino acids: CASSYSIGLGGETQNF. The CDR3 DNA sequence: TGTGCCAGCAGTTACTCGATAGGGCTGGGTGGGGAGACCCAGAACTTC.

In regard to this clonotype: One base away lies a much larger clone, so this may be a sequencing read error. The chain recombines TRBV7-6 with TRBJ2-1; TRBD1 matches 7 bases. J gave up 8 bases and V 1 base, and 5 bases lay outside the gene matches. The CDR3 runs to 14 residues. Germline assignment: CDR1 SGHVS and CDR2 FNYEAQ. The CDR3 spells CASSLVQGDDEQFF. The DNA of the CDR3 is TGTGCCAGCAGCTTAGTGCAGGGGGACGATGAGCAGTTCTTC.

This chain links TRBV5-4 with TRBJ2-7, with 10 nucleotides matching TRBD2. CDR1 SGHNT and CDR2 YYREEE come from the germline V gene (reference sequence). The V gene end was trimmed by 0 bases and the J gene end by 3 bases; junction bases not matched to a gene: 9. The CDR3 length is 17 residues. DNA of the CDR3: TGTGCCAGCAGCTTGGGAGAAATAGCGGGAGGTTTCTACGAGCAGTACTTC. It is translated as CASSLGEIAGGFYEQYF.

This clonotype was counted ten times or more. The chain couples TRBV9 to TRBJ2-5; 15 nucleotides agree with TRBD2. The CDR3 is 19 residues long. The V and J ends lost 0 bases and 4 bases, in that order; junction bases with no gene match: 10. Germline assignment: CDR1 SGDLS and CDR2 YYNGEE. The CDR3 DNA reads TGTGCCAGCAGCGTAGGGACTAGCGGGAGGGCCCGGCGGGGAGAGACCCAGTACTTC. It encodes CASSVGTSGRARRGETQYF.

About this clonotype itself: Possible read error: a much larger clone is one base away. CDR3 sequence (DNA): TGTGCCAGCAGTTACTCCGGCGGCCACGAGACCCAGTACTTC. Protein product: CASSYSGGHETQYF. V gene TRBV6-5 combines with J gene TRBJ2-5; D is unresolved. The V and J ends lost 0 bases and 5 bases respectively, with 10 bases between them. CDR3 size: 14 residues. Germline V gives CDR1 MNHEY, CDR2 SVGAGI.

This clonotype was detected many times. J is TRBJ1-5 and V is TRBV30; no definite D call. CDR3 size: 12 residues. Looked up from germline, CDR1 is GTSNPN and CDR2 is SVGIG (reference sequence). V gave up 2 bases and J gave up 9 bases, with 11 bases separating them. For the CDR3, the DNA is TGTGCCTGGAGTCGAGGCTTGGGGCCCCAGCATTTT. Residues: CAWSRGLGPQHF. The complete variable domain, with remaining parts taken from reference TRBV30 and TRBJ1-5, reads SQTIHQWPATLVQPVGSPLSLECTVEGTSNPNLYWYRQAAGRGLQLLFYSVGIGQISSEVPQNLSASRPQDRQFILSSKKLLLSDSGFYLCAWSRGLGPQHFGDGTRLSIL.

This clonotype was counted ten times or more. The V and J genes are TRBV25-1 and TRBJ2-1; D is undetermined. This CDR3 region has 14 residues. V lost 4 bases, J lost 0 bases, and 7 bases lay in between. Germline V CDR1 and CDR2: MGHDK, SYGVNS. The CDR3 is CASSGIVSYNEQFF. The CDR3 DNA sequence: TGTGCCAGCAGTGGTATAGTCTCCTACAATGAGCAGTTCTTC.

This clonotype was seen ten or more times. The chain links TRBV7-2 to TRBJ2-1, with 13 positions matching TRBD2. The V gene end was trimmed by 1 base and the J gene end by 7 bases; junction bases not matched to a gene: 1. This CDR3 has 15 amino acids. Per germline, CDR1 SGHTA and CDR2 FQGNSA. The CDR3 DNA reads TGTGCCAGCAGCTTAGAGGGACTAGCGGGAAATGAGCAGTTCTTC. Translating it yields CASSLEGLAGNEQFF. Complete variable domain (other parts from reference TRBV7-2 and TRBJ2-1): GAGVSQSPSNKVTEKGKDVELRCDPISGHTALYWYRQSLGQGLEFLIYFQGNSAPDKSGLPSDRFSAERTGGSVSTLTIQRTQQEDSAVYLCASSLEGLAGNEQFFGPGTRLTVL.

This clonotype was recorded many times. The chain is built from TRBV20-1 and TRBJ2-2; 10 bases are shared with TRBD2. The CDR3 is 15 residues long. Trimming took 2 bases from V and 3 from J; bases not matched to a gene: 3. Germline assignment: CDR1 DFQATT and CDR2 SNEGSKA (reference sequence). CDR3 sequence reads: CSARLAGVDTGELFF. Written as DNA, the CDR3 is TGCAGTGCTAGACTAGCGGGAGTGGACACCGGGGAGCTGTTTTTT.

This clonotype was counted between two and nine times. The rearrangement uses TRBV10-3 and TRBJ1-4; D call uncertain. The CDR3 runs to 13 residues. V lost 3 bases, J lost 4 bases, and 6 bases lay in between. Germline assignment: CDR1 ENHRY and CDR2 SYGVKD. CDR3 amino acids: CAISDGINEKLFF. The CDR3 DNA is TGTGCCATCAGTGACGGAATTAATGAAAAACTGTTTTTT.

This clonotype was counted at least ten times. V and J are TRBV20-1 and TRBJ2-5; TRBD2 is a possible D gene (6 bases). The V gene's germline CDR1 is DFQATT and CDR2 SNEGSKA (reference sequence). The CDR3 is 11 residues long. The ends were cut back, 3 bases at V and 5 bases at J, with 7 bases in the middle. The CDR3, as DNA: TGCAGTGCTAGGCGGGGCGAGACCCAGTACTTC. It yields the protein CSARRGETQYF.

The chain joins TRBV12-3 or TRBV12-4 to TRBJ1-1; no definite D call. CDR3 length: 13 amino acids. Trimming shortened V by 3 bases and J by 6 bases, and 11 bases separated the two germline ends. This CDR3 is CASSLGGLSEAFF. In DNA form, the CDR3 reads TGTGCCAGCAGTTTGGGTGGCCTCTCTGAAGCTTTCTTT.

Ten or more counts support this clonotype. The V call is TRBV7-2, the J call TRBJ2-5; D is possibly TRBD1 (6 bases). CDR1 and CDR2 from the germline V gene are SGHTA and FQGNSA. CDR3 length: 14 residues. V lost 6 bases to trimming and J lost 5 bases, with 16 bases between them. The DNA of the CDR3 is TGTGCCAGCAGAGTTGGACAGACTTGGGAGACCCAGTACTTC. Translating gives CASRVGQTWETQYF.

This clonotype was picked up many times. V is TRBV25-1 and J is TRBJ2-1, with D perhaps matching TRBD1 or TRBD2 (6 bases each). Germline assignment: CDR1 MGHDK and CDR2 SYGVNS. The CDR3 has 12 residues. Deletions cut 8 bases from V and 9 bases from J, with 14 bases between. The CDR3 nucleotides are TGTGCCAGCCAAGGAGGGGGGCCTGAGCAGTTCTTC. Amino acids: CASQGGGPEQFF.

This clonotype occurred many times. This chain links TRBV20-1 with TRBJ2-5; 7 bases match TRBD1. The CDR3 covers 14 residues. The V gene's germline CDR1 is DFQATT and CDR2 SNEGSKA (reference sequence). The J segment lost 2 bases and the V segment lost 6 bases, leaving 9 bases of the junction unmatched. The CDR3 DNA is TGCAGTGCACCTAGACAGGGCCCGCAAGAGACCCAGTACTTC. Translation: CSAPRQGPQETQYF.

At least ten counts were recorded for this clonotype. The genes are TRBV5-1 and TRBJ2-7; 10 bases are shared with TRBD2. Germline V gives CDR1 SGHRS, CDR2 YFSETQ. CDR3 size: 16 residues. With V trimmed by 3 bases and J by 3 bases, 9 bases remained unmatched. CDR3 bases: TGCGCCAGCAGCTCTGGCCTACTAGCGGGACACTACGAGCAGTACTTC. Protein: CASSSGLLAGHYEQYF.

This clonotype has ten or more counts. The V and J genes are TRBV10-1 and TRBJ2-7, with 11 bases matching TRBD2. Germline V gene sequence: CDR1 WNHNN, CDR2 SYGVQD (reference sequence). With 2 bases clipped from V and 1 base from J, the junction kept 1 base outside the gene matches. This CDR3 contains 15 residues. The CDR3 reads CASSETSGSSYEQYF. CDR3 DNA sequence: TGCGCCAGCAGTGAGACTAGCGGGAGTTCCTACGAGCAGTACTTC.